The sequence of this TCR beta chain was determined in a study of blood T cell repertoires in COVID-19. The junction had 10 bases not matched to a gene; V was cut back by 2 bases and J by 7 bases. CDR3 length: 15 amino acids. Germline V gene sequence: CDR1 SGHNT, CDR2 YYREEE (reference sequence). Profiling relied on immunoSEQ multiplex PCR, and the TCRdb table lists in-frame clones only, not all of them. Seen here are 270,000 or so clones, approximately 80% observed once, and the top ten hold less than 10%. This chain uses TRBV5-4 with TRBJ1-1, with 8 bases identical to TRBD1. Sequenced material: peripheral blood. The clonotype comes from a human donor in a cohort sampled during active COVID-19. The CDR3 DNA reads as TGTGCCAGCAGCTTCCCCTCCAGGGGGCTCAGTGAAGCTTTCTTT. It translates to CASSFPSRGLSEAFF. The whole variable domain, filled in from reference TRBV5-4 and TRBJ1-1, reads ETGVTQSPTHLIKTRGQQVTLRCSSQSGHNTVSWYQQALGQGPQFIFQYYREEENGRGNFPPRFSGLQFPNYSSELNVNALELDDSALYLCASSFPSRGLSEAFFGQGTRLTVV.